The entry that follows covers one T cell receptor (beta chain) sequence. This record comes from a study of technical replicates of blood from a few donors. Per germline, CDR1 LNHDA and CDR2 SQIVND (reference sequence). V was clipped by 7 bases and J by 7 bases; unmatched bases: 6. The CDR3 spans 13 residues. The protocol was immunoSEQ multiplex PCR, while the TCRdb copy is restricted to in-frame clones and leaves out a portion. The sample shows about 75,000 clones, 95% to 98% of them seen only once. This chain connects TRBV19 to TRBJ1-2; 10 bases line up with TRBD1. The specimen sequenced was T cells isolated from PBMCs. This clonotype was sampled from a human donor in good health. The CDR3 reads CASNRQGALGYTF. CDR3 nucleotide sequence: TGTGCCAGTAATCGACAGGGGGCGCTTGGCTACACCTTC.